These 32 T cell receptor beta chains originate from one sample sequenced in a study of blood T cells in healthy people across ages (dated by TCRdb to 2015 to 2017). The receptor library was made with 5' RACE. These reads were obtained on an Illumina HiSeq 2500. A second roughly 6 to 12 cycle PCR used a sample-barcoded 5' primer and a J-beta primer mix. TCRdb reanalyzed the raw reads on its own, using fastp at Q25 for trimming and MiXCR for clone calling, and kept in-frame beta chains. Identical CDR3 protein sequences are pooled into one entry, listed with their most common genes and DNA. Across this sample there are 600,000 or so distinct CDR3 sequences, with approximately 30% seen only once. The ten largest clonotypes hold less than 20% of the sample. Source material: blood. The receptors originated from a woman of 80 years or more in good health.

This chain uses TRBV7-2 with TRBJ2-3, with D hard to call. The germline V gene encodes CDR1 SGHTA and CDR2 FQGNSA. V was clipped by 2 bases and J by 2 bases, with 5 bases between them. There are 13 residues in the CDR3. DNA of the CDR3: TGTGCCAGCAGCTTATCATACACAGATACGCAGTATTTT. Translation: CASSLSYTDTQYF.

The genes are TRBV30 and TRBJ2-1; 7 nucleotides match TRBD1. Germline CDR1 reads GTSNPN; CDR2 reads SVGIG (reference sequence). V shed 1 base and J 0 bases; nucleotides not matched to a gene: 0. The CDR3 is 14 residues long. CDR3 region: CAWSGDSSYNEQFF. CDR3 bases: TGTGCCTGGAGTGGGGACAGCTCCTACAATGAGCAGTTCTTC.

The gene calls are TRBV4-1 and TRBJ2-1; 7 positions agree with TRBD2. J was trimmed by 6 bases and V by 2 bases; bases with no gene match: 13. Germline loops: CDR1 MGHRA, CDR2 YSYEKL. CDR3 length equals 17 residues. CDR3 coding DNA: TGCGCCAGCAGCCAATGGGTTACGGCGGGAGCCGGCAATGAGCAGTTCTTC. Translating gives CASSQWVTAGAGNEQFF.

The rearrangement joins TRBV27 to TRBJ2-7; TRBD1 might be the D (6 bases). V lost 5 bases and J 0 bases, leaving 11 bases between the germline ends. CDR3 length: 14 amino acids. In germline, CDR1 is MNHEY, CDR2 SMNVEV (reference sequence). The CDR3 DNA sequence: TGTGCCAGCAGTGGGCAGGGGAGCTCCTACGAGCAGTACTTC. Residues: CASSGQGSSYEQYF.

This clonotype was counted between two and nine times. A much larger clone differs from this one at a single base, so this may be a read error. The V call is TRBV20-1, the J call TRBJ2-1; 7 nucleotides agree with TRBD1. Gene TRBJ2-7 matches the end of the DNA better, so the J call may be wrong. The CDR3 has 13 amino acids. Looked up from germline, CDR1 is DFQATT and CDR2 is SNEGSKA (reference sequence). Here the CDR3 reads CSATGESYNEQYF. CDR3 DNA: TGCAGTGCCACAGGGGAGTCCTACAATGAGCAGTACTTC.

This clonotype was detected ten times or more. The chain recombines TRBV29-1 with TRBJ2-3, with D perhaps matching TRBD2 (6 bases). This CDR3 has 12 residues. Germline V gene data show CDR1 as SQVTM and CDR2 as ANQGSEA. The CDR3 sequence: CSFLAVSDTQYF. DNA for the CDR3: TGCAGTTTTTTAGCGGTATCAGATACGCAGTATTTT.

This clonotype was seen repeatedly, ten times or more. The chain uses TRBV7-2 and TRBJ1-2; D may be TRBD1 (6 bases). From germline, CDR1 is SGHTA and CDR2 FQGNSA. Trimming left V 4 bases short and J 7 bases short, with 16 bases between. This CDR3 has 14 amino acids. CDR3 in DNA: TGTGCCAGCAGCTCCGGGAGGGGGGGCTCTGGCTACACCTTC. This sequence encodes CASSSGRGGSGYTF.

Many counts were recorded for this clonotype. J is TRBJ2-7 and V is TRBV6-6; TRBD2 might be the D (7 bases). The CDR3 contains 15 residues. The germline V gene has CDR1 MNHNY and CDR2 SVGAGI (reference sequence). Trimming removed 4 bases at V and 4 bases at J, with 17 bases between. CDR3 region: CASSSAGRGLYEQYF. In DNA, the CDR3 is TGTGCCAGCAGTTCCGCGGGGAGGGGGTTATACGAGCAGTACTTC.

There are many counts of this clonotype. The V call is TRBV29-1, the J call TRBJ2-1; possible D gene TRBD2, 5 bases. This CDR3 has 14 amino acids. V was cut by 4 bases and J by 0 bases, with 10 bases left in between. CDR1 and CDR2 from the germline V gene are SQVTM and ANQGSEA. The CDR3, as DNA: TGCAGCGTTGTGAGGGCGAGCTCCTACAATGAGCAGTTCTTC. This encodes CSVVRASSYNEQFF.

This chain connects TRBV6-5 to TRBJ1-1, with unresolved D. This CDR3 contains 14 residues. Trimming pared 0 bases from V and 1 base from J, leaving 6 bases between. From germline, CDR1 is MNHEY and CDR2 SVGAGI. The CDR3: CASSYSATNTEAFF. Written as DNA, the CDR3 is TGTGCCAGCAGTTACTCAGCCACGAACACTGAAGCTTTCTTT.

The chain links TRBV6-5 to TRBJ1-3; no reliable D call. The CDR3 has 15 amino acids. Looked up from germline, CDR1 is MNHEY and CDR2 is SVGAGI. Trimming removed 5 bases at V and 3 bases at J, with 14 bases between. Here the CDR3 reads CASSLTVTLGNTIYF. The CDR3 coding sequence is TGTGCCAGCAGTCTCACCGTTACCCTTGGAAACACCATATATTTT.

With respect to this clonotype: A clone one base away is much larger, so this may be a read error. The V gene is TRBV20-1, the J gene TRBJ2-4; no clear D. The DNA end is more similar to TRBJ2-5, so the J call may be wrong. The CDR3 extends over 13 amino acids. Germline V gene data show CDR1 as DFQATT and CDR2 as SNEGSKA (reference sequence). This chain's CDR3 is CSASGIVRGTQYF. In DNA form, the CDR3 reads TGCAGTGCTAGTGGTATAGTGCGCGGGACCCAGTACTTC.

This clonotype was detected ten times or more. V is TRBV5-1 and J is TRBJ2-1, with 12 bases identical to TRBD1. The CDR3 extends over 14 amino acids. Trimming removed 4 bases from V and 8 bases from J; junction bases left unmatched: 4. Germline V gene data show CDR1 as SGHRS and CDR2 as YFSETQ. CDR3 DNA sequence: TGCGCCAGCAGCATCGGGACAGGGGGCCATGAGCAGTTCTTC. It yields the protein CASSIGTGGHEQFF.

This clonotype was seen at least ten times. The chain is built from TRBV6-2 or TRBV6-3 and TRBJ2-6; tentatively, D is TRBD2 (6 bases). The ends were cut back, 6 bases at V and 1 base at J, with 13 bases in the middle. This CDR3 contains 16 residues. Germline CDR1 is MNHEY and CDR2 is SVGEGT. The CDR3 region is CASRYGGGSGANVLTF. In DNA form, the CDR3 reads TGTGCCAGCAGATATGGGGGAGGTTCTGGGGCCAACGTCCTGACTTTC.

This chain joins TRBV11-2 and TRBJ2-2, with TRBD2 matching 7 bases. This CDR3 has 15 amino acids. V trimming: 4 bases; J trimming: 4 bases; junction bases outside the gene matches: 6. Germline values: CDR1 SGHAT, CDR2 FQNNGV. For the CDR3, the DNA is TGTGCCAGCAGCTCGTCCGGGACTACCACCGGGGAGCTGTTTTTT. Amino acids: CASSSSGTTTGELFF.

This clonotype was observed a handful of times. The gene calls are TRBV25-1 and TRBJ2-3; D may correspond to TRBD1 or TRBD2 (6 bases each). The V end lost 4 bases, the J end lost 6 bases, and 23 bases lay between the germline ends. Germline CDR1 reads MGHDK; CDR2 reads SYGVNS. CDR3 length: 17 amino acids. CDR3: CASSGSGALGLRDTQYF. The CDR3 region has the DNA TGTGCCAGCAGTGGATCAGGGGCCCTGGGACTGCGGGATACGCAGTATTTT.

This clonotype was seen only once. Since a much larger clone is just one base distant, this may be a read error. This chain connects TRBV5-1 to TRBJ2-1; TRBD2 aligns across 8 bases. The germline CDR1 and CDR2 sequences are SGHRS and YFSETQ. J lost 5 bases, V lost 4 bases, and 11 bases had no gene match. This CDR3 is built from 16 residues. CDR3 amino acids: CASSGLETSADNEQFF. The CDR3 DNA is TGCGCCAGCAGCGGACTAGAGACTAGCGCCGACAATGAGCAGTTCTTC.

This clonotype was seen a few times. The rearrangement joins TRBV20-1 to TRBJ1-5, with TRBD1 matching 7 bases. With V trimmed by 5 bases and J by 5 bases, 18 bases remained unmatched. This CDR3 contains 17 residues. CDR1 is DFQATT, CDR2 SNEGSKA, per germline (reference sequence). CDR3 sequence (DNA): TGCAGTGCTTTAGTTTCAGGAGGGGGCTGGGCTGATCAGCCCCAGCATTTT. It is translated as CSALVSGGGWADQPQHF.

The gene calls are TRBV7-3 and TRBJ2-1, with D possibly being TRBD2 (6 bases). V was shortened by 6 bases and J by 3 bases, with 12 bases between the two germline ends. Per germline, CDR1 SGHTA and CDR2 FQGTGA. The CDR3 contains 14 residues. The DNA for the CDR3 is TGTGCCAGCAGGAGCGGGTCGGTCTACAATGAGCAGTTCTTC. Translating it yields CASRSGSVYNEQFF. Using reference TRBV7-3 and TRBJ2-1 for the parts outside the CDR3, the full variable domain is GAGVSQTPSNKVTEKGKYVELRCDPISGHTALYWYRQSLGQGPEFLIYFQGTGAADDSGLPNDRFFAVRPEGSVSTLKIQRTERGDSAVYLCASRSGSVYNEQFFGPGTRLTVL.

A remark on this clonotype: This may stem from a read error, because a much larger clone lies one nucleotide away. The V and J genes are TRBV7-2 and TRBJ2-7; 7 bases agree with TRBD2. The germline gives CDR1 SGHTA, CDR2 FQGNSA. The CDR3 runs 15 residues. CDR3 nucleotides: TGTGCCGGCAGCTTAGTCCCGGCTAGCGGTGGGTTCCAGTACTTC. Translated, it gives CAGSLVPASGGFQYF.

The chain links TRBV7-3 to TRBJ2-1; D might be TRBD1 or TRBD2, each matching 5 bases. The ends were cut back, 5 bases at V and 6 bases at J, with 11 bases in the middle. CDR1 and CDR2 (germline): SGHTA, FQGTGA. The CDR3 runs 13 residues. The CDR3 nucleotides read TGTGCCAGCAGCCCCGGGGCAGTCAATGAGCAGTTCTTC. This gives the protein CASSPGAVNEQFF.

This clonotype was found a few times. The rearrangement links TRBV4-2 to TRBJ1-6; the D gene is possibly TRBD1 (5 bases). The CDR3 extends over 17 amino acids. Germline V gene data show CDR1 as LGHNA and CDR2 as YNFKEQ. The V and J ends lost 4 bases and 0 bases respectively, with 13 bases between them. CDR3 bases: TGTGCCAGCAGCCCGGGGGGGGTCAGCTCCTATAATTCACCCCTCCACTTT. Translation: CASSPGGVSSYNSPLHF.

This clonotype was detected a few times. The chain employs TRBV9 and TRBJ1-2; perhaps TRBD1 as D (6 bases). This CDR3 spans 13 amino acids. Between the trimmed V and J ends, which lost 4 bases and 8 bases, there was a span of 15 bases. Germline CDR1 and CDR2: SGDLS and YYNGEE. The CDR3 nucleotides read TGTGCCAGCAGCTCCGCAGGGGACTGGGGCTACACCTTC. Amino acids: CASSSAGDWGYTF.

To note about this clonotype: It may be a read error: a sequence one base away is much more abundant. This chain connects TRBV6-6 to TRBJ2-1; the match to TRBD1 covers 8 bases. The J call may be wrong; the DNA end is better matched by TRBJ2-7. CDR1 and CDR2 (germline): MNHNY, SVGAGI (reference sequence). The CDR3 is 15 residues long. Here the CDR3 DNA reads TGTGCCAGCTCAAGCCAGGGGGCCGGGAGAAATGAGCAGTACTTC. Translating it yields CASSSQGAGRNEQYF.

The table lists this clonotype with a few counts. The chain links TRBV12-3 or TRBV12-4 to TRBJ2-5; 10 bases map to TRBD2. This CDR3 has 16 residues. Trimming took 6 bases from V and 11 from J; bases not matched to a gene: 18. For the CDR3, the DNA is TGTGCCAGCAGAAGTTTGGGAGCGGGGGGGCTGAATGAGCAGTACTTC. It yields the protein CASRSLGAGGLNEQYF.

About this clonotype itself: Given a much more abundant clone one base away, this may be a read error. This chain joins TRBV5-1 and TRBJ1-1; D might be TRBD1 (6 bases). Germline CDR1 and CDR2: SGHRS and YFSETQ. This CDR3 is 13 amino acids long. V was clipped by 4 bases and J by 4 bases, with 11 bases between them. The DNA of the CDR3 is TGCGCCAGCAGCAAGAACAGGGTCACTGAAGCTTTCTTT. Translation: CASSKNRVTEAFF.

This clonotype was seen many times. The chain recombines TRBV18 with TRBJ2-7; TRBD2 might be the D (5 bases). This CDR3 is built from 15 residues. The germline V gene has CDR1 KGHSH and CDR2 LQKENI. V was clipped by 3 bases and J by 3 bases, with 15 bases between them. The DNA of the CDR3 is TGTGCCAGCTCACCGAGCCCCCCGGGGTTCTACGAGCAGTACTTC. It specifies CASSPSPPGFYEQYF.

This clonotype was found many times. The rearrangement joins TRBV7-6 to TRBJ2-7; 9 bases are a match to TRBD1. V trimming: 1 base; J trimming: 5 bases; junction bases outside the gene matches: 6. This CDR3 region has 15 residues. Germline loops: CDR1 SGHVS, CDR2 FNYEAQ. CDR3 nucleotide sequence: TGTGCCAGCAGCTTAGTTGGGACAGGGCGCGACGAGCAGTACTTC. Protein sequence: CASSLVGTGRDEQYF.

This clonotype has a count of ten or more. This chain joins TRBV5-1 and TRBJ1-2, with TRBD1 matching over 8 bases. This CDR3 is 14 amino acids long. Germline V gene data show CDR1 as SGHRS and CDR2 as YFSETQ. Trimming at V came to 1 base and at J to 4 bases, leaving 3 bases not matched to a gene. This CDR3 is CASSLLGQGYGYTF. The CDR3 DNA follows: TGCGCCAGCAGCTTGTTAGGACAGGGCTATGGCTACACCTTC.

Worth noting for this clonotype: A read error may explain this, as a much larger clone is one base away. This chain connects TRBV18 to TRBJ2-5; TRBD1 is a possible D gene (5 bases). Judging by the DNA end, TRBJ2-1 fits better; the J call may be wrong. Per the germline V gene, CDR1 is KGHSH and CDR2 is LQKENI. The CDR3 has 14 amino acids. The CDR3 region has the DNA TGTGCCAGCTCACCACCAGTGGGGCAAGAGACCCAGTTCTTC. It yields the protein CASSPPVGQETQFF.

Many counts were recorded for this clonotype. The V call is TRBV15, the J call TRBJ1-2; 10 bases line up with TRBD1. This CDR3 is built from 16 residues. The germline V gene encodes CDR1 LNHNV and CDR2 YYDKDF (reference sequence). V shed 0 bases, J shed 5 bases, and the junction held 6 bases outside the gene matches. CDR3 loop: CATSRERQGAGYGYTF. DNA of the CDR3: TGTGCCACCAGCAGAGAGCGACAGGGGGCAGGTTATGGCTACACCTTC.

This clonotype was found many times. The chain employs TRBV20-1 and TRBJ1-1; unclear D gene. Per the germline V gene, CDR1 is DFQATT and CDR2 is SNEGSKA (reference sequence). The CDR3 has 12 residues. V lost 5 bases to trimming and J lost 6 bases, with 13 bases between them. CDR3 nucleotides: TGCAGTGCTTACATTGGGGTAGCTGAAGCTTTCTTT. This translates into CSAYIGVAEAFF.